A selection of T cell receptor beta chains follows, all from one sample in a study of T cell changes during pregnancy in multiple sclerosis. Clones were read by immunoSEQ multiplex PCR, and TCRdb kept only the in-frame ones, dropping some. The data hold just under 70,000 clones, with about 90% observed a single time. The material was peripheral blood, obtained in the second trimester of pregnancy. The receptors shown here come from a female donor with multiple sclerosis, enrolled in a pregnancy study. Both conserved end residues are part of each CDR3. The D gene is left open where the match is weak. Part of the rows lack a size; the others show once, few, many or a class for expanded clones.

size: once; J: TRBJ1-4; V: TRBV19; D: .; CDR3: CASSIAQYQEKLFF; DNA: TGTGCCAGTAGTATAGCTCAGTACCAAGAAAAACTGTTTTTT
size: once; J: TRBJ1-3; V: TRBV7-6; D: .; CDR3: CASSLGGGYSGNTIYF; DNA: TGTGCCAGCAGCTTAGGAGGCGGGTACTCTGGAAACACCATATATTTT
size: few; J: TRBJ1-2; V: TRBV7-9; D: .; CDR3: CASSGGVSYGYTF; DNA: TGTGCCAGCAGCGGGGGGGTGAGCTATGGCTACACCTTC
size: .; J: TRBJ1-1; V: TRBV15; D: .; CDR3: CATSLPEAGAYKDTEAFF; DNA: TGTGCCACCAGCTTACCGGAAGCAGGGGCTTACAAGGACACTGAAGCTTTCTTT
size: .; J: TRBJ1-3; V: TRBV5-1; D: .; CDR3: CASSLEGVPGNTIYF; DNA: TGCGCCAGCAGCTTGGAGGGGGTCCCTGGAAACACCATATATTTT
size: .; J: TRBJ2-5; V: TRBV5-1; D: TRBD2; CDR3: CASSVLPPSGGRGGETQYF; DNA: TGCGCCAGCAGCGTTCTCCCGCCTAGCGGGGGCAGGGGGGGAGAGACCCAGTACTTC
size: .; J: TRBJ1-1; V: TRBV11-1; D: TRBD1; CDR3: CASSPYTGVGAEAFF; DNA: TGTGCCAGCAGCCCGTACACAGGGGTTGGTGCTGAAGCTTTCTTT
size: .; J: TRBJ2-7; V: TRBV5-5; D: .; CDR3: CASSSKTGPYEQYF; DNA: TGTGCCAGCAGCTCCAAGACAGGACCCTACGAGCAGTACTTC
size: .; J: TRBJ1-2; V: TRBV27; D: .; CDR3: CASSPLAGGSGYTF; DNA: TGTGCCAGCAGTCCATTGGCCGGGGGAAGTGGCTACACCTTC
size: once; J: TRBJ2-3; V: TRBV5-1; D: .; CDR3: CASSFTTSTDTQYF; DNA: TGCGCCAGCAGCTTCACCACAAGCACAGATACGCAGTATTTT
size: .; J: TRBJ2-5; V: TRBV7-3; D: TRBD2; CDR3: CASSLDGGALKTQYF; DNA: TGTGCCAGCAGCTTGGACGGGGGGGCTCTAAAGACCCAGTACTTC
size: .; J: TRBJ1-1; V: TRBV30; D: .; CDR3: CAWTRGDKGAEAFF; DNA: TGTGCCTGGACCCGAGGGGACAAAGGCGCTGAAGCTTTCTTT
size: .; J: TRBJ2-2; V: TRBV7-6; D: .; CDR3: CASSPRAGELFF; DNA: TGTGCCAGCAGCCCCAGGGCCGGGGAGCTGTTTTTT
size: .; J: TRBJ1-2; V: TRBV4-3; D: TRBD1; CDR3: CASSRDRNYGYTF; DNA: TGCGCCAGCAGCCGGGACAGGAACTATGGCTACACCTTC
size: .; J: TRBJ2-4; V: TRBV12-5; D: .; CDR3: CASGLGAVGKNIQYF; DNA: TGTGCTAGTGGTTTGGGGGCCGTCGGCAAAAACATTCAGTACTTC
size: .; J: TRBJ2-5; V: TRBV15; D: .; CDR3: CATSRQTGIQETQYF; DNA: TGTGCCACCAGCAGACAAACAGGGATCCAAGAGACCCAGTACTTC
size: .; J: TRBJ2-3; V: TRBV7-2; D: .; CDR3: CASSLDRPTDTQYF; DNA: TGTGCCAGCAGCTTAGACAGACCCACAGATACGCAGTATTTT
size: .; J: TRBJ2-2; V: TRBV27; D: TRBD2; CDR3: CASSPRPGGRTGELFF; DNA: TGTGCCAGCAGTCCCCGTCCGGGGGGACGGACCGGGGAGCTGTTTTTT
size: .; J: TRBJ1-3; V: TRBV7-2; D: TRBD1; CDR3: CASSLGDRAAGNTIYF; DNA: TGTGCCAGCAGCTTGGGGGACAGGGCGGCGGGAAACACCATATATTTT
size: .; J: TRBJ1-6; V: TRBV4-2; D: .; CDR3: CASSQGRARAPGPLHF; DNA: TGTGCCAGCAGCCAAGGGAGGGCGAGGGCCCCTGGACCCCTCCACTTT
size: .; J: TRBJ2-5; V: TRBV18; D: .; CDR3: CASSPGAQETQYF; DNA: TGTGCCAGCTCACCAGGGGCCCAAGAGACCCAGTACTTC
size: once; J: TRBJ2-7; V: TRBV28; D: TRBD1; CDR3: CASSLRDSPYEQYF; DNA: TGTGCCAGCAGTTTACGGGACAGCCCCTACGAGCAGTACTTC
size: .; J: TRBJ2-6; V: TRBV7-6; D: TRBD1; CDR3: CASSLVRTGQGAEGANVLTF; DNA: TGTGCCAGCAGCTTAGTCCGGACAGGACAGGGGGCGGAAGGGGCCAACGTCCTGACTTTC
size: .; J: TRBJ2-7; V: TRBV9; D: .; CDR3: CASSVGGGRYEQYF; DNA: TGTGCCAGCAGCGTAGGAGGGGGACGCTACGAGCAGTACTTC
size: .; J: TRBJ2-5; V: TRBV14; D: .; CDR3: CASSQEGRSFQYF; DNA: TGTGCCAGCAGCCAAGAAGGGAGGAGCTTCCAGTACTTC
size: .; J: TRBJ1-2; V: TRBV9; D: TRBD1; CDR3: CASSVGGQGLFGYTF; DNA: TGTGCCAGCAGCGTAGGCGGACAGGGACTTTTTGGCTACACCTTC
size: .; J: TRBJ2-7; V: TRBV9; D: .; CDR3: CASSVGTVSYEQYF; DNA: TGTGCCAGCAGCGTAGGAACTGTTTCCTACGAGCAGTACTTC
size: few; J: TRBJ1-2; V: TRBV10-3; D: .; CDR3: CAISEPRGYTF; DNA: TGTGCCATCAGTGAGCCTAGGGGCTACACCTTC